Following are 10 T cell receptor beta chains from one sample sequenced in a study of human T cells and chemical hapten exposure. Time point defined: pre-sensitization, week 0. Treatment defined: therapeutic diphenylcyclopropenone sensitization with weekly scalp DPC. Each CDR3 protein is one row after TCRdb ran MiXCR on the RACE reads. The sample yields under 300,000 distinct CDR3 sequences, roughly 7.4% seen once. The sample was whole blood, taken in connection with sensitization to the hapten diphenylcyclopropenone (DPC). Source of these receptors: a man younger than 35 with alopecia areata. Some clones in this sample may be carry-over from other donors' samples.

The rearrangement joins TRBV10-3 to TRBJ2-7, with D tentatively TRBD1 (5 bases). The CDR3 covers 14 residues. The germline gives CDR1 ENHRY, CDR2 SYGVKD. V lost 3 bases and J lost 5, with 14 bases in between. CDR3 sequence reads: CAISDTGNNHEQYV. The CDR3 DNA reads TGTGCCATCAGTGACACAGGTAATAACCACGAGCAGTACGTC.

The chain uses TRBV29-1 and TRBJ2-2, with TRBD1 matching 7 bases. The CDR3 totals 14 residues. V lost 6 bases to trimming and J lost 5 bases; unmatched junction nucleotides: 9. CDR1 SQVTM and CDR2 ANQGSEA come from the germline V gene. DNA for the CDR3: TGCAGCGTCGAACAGGGGACGGGGACCGGGGAGCTGTTTTTT. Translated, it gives CSVEQGTGTGELFF.

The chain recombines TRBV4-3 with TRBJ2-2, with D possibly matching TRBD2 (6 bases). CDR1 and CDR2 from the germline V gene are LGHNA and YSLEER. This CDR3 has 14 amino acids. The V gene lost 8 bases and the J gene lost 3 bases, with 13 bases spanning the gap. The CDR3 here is CASRTSFYTGELFF. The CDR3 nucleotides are TGCGCCAGCCGAACTAGCTTCTACACCGGGGAGCTGTTTTTT.

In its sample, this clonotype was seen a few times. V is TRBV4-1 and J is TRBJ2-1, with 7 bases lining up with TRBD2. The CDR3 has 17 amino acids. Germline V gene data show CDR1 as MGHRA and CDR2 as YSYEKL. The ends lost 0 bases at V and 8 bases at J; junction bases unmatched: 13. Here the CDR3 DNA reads TGCGCCAGCAGCCAAGATCCTCTGAGACTAGCAGGCGATGAGCAGTTCTTC. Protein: CASSQDPLRLAGDEQFF.

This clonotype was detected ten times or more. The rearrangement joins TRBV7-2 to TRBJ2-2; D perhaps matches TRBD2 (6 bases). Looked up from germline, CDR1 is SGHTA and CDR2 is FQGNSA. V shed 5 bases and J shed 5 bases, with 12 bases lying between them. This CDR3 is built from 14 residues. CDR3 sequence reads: CASSPIRGTGELFF. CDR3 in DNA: TGTGCCAGCAGCCCCATTCGGGGGACCGGGGAGCTGTTTTTT.

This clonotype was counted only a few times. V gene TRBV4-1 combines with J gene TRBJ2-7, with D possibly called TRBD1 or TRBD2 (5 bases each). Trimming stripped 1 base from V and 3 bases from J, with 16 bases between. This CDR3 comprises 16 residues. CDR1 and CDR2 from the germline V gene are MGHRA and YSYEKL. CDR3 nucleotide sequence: TGCGCCAGCAGCCAAGTCGGTGAGGGACCCTTCTACGAGCAGTACTTC. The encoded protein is CASSQVGEGPFYEQYF.

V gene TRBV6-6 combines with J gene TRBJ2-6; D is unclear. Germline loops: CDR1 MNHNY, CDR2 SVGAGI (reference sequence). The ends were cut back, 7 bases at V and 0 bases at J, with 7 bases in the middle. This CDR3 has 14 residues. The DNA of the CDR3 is TGTGCCAGCACCGACGGCTCTGGGGCCAACGTCCTGACTTTC. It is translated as CASTDGSGANVLTF.

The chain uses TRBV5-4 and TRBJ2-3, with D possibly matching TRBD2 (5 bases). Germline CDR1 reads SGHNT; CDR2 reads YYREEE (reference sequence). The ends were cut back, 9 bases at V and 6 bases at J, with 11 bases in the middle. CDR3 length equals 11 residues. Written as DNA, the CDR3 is TGTGCCATTGGAGGAGTGGATACGCAGTATTTT. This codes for CAIGGVDTQYF.

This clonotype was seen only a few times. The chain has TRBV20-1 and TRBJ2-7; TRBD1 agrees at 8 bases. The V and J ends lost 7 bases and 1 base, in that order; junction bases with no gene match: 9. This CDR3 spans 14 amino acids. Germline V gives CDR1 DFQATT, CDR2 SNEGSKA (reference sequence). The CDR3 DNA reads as TGCAGTGTTACCCGGGACAGGTTATCCTACGAGCAGTACTTC. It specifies CSVTRDRLSYEQYF.

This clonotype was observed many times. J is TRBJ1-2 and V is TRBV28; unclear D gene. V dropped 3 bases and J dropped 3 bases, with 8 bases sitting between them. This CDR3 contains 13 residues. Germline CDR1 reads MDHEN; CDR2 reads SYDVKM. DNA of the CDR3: TGTGCCAGCAGTTTGTTACAGCACTATGGCTACACCTTC. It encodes CASSLLQHYGYTF.